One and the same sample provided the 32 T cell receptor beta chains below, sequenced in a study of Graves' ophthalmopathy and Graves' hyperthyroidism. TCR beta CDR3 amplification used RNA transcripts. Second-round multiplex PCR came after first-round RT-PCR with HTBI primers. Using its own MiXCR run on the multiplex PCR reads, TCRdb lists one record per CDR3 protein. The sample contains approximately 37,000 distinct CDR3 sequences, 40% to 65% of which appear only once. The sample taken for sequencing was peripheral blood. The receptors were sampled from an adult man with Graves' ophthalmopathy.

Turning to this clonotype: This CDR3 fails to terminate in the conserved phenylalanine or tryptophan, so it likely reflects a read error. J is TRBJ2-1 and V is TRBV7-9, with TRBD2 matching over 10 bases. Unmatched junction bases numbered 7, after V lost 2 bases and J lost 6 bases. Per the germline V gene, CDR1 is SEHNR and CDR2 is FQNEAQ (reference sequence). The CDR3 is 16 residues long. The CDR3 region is CASSLRQRGGCNEQFV. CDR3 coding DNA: TGTGCCAGCAGCTTAAGGCAGCGGGGGGGCTGCAATGAGCAGTTCGTC.

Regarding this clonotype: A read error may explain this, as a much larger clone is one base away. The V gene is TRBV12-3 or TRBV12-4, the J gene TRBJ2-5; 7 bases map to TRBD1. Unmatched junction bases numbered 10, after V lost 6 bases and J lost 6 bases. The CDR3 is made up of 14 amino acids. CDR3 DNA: TGTGCCAGCAGCCGCCCAAGGGGGCAACAGACCCAGTACTTC. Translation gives CASSRPRGQQTQYF.

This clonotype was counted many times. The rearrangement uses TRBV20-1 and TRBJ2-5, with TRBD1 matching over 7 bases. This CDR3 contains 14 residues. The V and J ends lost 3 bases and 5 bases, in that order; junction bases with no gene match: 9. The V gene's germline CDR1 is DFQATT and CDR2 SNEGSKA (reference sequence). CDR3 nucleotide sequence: TGCAGTGCTAGCAGGGTGACAGGGACGGAGACCCAGTACTTC. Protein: CSASRVTGTETQYF.

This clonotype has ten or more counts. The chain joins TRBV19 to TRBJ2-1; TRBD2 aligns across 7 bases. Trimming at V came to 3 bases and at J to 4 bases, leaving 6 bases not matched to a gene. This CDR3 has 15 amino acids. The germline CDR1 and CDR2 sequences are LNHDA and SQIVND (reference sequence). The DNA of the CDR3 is TGTGCCAGTAGTATTAACGGGAGGCCTTACAATGAGCAGTTCTTC. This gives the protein CASSINGRPYNEQFF.

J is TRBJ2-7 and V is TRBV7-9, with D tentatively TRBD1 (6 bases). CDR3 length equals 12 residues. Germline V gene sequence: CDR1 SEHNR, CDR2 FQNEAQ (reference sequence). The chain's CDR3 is CARRRGTYEQYF. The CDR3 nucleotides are TGTGCGCGGCGAAGGGGGACCTACGAGCAGTACTTC.

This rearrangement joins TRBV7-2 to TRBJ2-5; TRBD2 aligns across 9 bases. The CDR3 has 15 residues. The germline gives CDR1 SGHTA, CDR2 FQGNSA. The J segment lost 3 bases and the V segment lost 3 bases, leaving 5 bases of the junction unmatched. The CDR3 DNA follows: TGTGCCAGCAGCTTTGATAGCGGGAGCAAAGAGACCCAGTACTTC. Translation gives CASSFDSGSKETQYF.

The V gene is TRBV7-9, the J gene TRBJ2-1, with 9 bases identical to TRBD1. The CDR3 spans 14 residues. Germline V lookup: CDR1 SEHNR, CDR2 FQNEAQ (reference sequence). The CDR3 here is CVTDWPQGAHEQFF. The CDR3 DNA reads TGTGTCACCGACTGGCCACAGGGGGCTCATGAGCAGTTCTTC. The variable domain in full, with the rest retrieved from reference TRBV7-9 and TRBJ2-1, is DTGVSQNPRHKITKRGQNVTFRCDPISEHNRLYWYRQTLGQGPEFLTYFQNEAQLEKSRLLSDRFSAERPKGSFSTLEIQRTEQGDSAMYLCVTDWPQGAHEQFFGPGTRLTVL.

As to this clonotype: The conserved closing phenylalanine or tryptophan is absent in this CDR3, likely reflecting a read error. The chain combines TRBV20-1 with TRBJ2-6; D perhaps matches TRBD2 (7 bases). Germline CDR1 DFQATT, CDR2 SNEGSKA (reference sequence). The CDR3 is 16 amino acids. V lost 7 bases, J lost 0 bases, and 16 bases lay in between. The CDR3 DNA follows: TGCAGTGTTGGGGGGGCGGACCGCTCTGGGGCCAACGTCCTGACTCCA. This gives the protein CSVGGADRSGANVLTP.

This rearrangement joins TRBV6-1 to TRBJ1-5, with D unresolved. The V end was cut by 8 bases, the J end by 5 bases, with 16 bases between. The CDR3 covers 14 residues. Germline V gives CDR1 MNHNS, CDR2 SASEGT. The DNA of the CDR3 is TGTGCCAGCTGGTCAGAGTGTCGCGATCAGCCCCAGCATTTT. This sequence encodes CASWSECRDQPQHF.

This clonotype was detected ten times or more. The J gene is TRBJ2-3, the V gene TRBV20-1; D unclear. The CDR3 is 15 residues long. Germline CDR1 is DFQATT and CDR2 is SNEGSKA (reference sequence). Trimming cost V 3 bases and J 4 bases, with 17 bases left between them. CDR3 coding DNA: TGCAGTGCTAGTAGGCCCCCCCCCCCACCAGATACGCAGTATTTT. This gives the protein CSASRPPPPPDTQYF.

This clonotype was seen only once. The CDR3, as DNA: TGTGCCAGCAGTCACGGGGGCAGCAATCAGCCCCAGCATTTT. Translation: CASSHGGSNQPQHF. The genes are TRBV6-1 and TRBJ1-5, with D tentatively TRBD1 (6 bases). Trimming cost V 5 bases and J 1 base, with 9 bases left between them. CDR3 size: 14 residues. CDR1 and CDR2 (germline): MNHNS, SASEGT.

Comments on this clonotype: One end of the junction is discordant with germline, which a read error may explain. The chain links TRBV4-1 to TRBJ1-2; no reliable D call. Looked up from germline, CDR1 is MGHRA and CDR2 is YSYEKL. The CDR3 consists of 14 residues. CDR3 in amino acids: CGSSPKEGGSGYTF. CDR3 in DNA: TGCGGCAGCAGCCCCAAAGAGGGAGGCTCTGGCTACACCTTC.

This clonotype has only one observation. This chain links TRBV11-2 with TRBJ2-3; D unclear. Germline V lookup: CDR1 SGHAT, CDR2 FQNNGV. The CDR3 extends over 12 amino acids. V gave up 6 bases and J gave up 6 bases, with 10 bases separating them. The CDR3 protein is CASRRDWDTQYF. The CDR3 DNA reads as TGTGCCAGCAGACGAGACTGGGATACGCAGTATTTT.

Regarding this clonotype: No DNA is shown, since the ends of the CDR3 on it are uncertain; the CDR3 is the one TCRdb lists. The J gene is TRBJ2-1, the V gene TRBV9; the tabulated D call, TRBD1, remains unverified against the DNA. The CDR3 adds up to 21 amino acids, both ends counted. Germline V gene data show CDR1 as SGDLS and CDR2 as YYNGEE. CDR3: CASSFYICSAEGESSYNEQFF.

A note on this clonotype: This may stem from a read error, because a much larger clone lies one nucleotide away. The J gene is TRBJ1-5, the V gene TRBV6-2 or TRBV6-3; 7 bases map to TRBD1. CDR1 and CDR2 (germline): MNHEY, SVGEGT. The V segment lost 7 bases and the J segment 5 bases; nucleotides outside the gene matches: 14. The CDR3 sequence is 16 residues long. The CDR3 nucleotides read TGTGCCAGCACCCCTGGCCAGGGGACAGCAGATCAGCCCCAGCATTTT. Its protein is CASTPGQGTADQPQHF.

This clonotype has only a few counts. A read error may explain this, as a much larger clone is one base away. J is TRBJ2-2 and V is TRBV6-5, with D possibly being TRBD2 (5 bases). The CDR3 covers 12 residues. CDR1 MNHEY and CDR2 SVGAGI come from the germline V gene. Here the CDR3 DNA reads TGTGCCAGCTGTACGAACACCGGGGAGCCGTTTTTT. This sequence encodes CASCTNTGEPFF.

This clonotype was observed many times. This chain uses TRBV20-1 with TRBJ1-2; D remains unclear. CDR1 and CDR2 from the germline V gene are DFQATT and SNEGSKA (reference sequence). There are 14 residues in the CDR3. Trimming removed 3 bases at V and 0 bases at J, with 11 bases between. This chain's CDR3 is CSASGSLTNYGYTF. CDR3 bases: TGCAGTGCTAGCGGCAGCCTAACTAACTATGGCTACACCTTC.

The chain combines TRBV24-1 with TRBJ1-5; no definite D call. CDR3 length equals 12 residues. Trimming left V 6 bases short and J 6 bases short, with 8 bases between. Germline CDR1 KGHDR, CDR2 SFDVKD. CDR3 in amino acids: CATSSAGQPQHF. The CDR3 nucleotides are TGTGCCACCAGTTCCGCAGGTCAGCCCCAGCATTTT.

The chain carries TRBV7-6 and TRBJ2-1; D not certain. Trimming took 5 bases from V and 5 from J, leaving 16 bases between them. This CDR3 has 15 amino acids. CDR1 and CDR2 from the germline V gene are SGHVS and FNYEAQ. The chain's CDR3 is CASSPGMNGNNEQFF. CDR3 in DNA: TGTGCCAGCAGCCCAGGCATGAATGGGAACAATGAGCAGTTCTTC.

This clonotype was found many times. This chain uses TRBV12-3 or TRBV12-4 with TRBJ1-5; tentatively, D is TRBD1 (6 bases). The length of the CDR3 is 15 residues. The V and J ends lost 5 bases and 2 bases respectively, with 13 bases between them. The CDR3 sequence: CASSIQGGGNQPQHF. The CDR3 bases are TGTGCCAGCAGTATACAGGGTGGCGGCAATCAGCCCCAGCATTTT.

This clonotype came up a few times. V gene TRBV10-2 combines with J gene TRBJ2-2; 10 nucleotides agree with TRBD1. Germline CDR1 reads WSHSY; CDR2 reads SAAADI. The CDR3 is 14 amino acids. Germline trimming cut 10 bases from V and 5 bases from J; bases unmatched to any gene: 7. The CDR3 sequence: CATKGQGRTGELFF. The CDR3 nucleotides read TGCGCCACCAAGGGACAGGGGAGAACCGGGGAGCTGTTTTTT.

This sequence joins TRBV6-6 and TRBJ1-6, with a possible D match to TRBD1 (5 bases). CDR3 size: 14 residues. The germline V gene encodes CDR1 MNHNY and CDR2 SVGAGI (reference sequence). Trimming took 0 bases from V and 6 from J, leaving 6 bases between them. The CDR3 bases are TGTGCCAGCAGTTACTCTGGGGGTAATTCACCCCTCCACTTT. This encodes CASSYSGGNSPLHF.

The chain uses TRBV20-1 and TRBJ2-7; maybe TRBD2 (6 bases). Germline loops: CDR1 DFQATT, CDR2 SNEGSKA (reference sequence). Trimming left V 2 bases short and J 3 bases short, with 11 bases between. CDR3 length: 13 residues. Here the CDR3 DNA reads TGCAGTGCTAGACGCCGGGAGATCTACGAGCAGTACGTC. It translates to CSARRREIYEQYV.

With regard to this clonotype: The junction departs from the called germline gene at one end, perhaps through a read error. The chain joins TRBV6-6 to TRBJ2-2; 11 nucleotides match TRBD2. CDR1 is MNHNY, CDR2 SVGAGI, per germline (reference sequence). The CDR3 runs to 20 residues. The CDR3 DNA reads TGTGCCACCCGCGGGGGCAGACTAGCGGGAACCCTAGGGAACACCGGGGAGCTGTGTTTT. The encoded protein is CATRGGRLAGTLGNTGELCF.

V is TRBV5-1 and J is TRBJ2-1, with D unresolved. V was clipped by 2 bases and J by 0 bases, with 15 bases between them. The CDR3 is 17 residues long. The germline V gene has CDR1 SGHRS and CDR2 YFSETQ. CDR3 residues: CASSLSFSPDSYNEQFF. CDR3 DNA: TGCGCCAGCAGCTTAAGTTTCAGTCCGGACTCCTACAATGAGCAGTTCTTC.

Here the CDR3 reads CASSVAGEYF. The DNA for the CDR3 is TGTGCCAGCAGCGTAGCCGGGGAGTACTTC. This chain uses TRBV9 with TRBJ2-7; the D gene is possibly TRBD2 (5 bases). Deletions cut 0 bases from V and 11 bases from J, with 6 bases between. This CDR3 contains 10 residues. The V gene's germline CDR1 is SGDLS and CDR2 YYNGEE.

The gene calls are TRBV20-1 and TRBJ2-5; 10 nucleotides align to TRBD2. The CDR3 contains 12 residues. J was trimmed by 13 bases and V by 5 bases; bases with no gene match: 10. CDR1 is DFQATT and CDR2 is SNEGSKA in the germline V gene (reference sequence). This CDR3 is CSAGPSGRSRYF. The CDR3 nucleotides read TGCAGTGCTGGGCCTAGCGGGAGAAGCCGGTACTTC.

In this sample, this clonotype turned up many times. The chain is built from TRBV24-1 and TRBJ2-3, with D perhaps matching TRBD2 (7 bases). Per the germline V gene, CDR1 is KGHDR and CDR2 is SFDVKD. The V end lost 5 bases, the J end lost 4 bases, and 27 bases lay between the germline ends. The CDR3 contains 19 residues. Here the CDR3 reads CATSGFTQWERGGPDTQYF. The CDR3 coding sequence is TGTGCCACCAGTGGTTTTACCCAGTGGGAGCGCGGGGGCCCAGATACGCAGTATTTT.

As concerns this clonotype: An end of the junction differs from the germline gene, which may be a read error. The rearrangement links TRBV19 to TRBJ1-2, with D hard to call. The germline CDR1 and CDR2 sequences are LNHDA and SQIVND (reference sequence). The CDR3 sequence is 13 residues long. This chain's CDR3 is CASSRSLIDGYTF. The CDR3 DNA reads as TGCGCCAGTAGTAGAAGCCTGATTGACGGCTACACCTTC.

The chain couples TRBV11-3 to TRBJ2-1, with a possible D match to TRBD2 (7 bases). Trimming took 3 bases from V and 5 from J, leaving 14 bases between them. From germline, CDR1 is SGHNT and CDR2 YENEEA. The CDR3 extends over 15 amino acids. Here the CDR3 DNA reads TGTGCCAGCAGCTTCGGACGGGGGGCGCACAATGAGCAGTTCTTC. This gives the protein CASSFGRGAHNEQFF.

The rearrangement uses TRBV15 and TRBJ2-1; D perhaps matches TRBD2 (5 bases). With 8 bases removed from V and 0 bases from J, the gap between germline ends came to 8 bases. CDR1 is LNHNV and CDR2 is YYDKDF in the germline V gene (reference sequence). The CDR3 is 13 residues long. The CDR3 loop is CATRGYSYNEQFF. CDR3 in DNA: TGTGCCACCCGAGGGTACTCCTACAATGAGCAGTTCTTC.

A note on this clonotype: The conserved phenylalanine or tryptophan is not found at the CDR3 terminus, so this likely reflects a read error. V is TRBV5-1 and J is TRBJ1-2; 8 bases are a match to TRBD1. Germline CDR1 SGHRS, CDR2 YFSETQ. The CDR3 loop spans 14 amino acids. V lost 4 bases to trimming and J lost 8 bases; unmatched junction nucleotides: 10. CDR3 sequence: CASSQRTGRHGYTS. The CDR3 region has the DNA TGCGCCAGCAGCCAAAGGACAGGGCGACACGGCTACACCTCC.